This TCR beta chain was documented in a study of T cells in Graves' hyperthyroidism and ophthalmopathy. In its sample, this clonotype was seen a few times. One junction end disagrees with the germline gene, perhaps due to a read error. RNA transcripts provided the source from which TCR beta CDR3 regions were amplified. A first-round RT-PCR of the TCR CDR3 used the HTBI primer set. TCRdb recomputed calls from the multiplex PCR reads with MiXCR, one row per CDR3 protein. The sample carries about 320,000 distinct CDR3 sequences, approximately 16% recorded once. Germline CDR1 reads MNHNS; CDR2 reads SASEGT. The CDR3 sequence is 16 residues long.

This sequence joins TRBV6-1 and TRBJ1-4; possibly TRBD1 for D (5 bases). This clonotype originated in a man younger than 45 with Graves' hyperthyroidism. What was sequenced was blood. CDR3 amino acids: CATSGEGQSLNEKLFF. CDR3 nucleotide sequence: TGTGCCACCAGTGGAGAGGGGCAGTCCCTGAATGAAAAACTGTTTTTT.